The 2 T cell receptor beta chains below all came from one sample that was sequenced in a study of T cells in Graves' hyperthyroidism and ophthalmopathy. Amplification yielded TCR beta CDR3 regions, with RNA transcripts as the source. HTBI primers were employed in a first-round RT-PCR of the TCR CDR3. TCRdb used MiXCR to reprocess the multiplex PCR reads, holding one entry per CDR3 protein. The table includes 200,000 to 250,000 distinct CDR3 sequences, approximately 16% detected once. The specimen was blood. The receptors derive from a woman between 50 and 59 years old with Graves' hyperthyroidism.

There are many counts of this clonotype. The chain recombines TRBV20-1 with TRBJ2-1, with D perhaps TRBD1 or TRBD2 (5 bases each). Trimming pared 1 base from V and 2 bases from J, leaving 12 bases between. Germline V gene lookup returns CDR1 DFQATT and CDR2 SNEGSKA (reference sequence). The CDR3 is made up of 15 amino acids. The CDR3 coding sequence is TGCAGTGCTAGAGGGTGGGGGAGCACCTACAATGAGCAGTTCTTC. This sequence encodes CSARGWGSTYNEQFF.

This clonotype has only one observation. The rearrangement uses TRBV27 and TRBJ2-6, with D perhaps matching TRBD1 (6 bases). This CDR3 is 18 amino acids long. The V end lost 5 bases, the J end lost 0 bases, and 17 bases lay between the germline ends. Germline V gene data show CDR1 as MNHEY and CDR2 as SMNVEV (reference sequence). The CDR3: CASSPITGHLSGANVLTF. Written as DNA, the CDR3 is TGTGCCAGCAGTCCAATAACGGGACACCTCTCTGGGGCCAACGTCCTGACTTTC.